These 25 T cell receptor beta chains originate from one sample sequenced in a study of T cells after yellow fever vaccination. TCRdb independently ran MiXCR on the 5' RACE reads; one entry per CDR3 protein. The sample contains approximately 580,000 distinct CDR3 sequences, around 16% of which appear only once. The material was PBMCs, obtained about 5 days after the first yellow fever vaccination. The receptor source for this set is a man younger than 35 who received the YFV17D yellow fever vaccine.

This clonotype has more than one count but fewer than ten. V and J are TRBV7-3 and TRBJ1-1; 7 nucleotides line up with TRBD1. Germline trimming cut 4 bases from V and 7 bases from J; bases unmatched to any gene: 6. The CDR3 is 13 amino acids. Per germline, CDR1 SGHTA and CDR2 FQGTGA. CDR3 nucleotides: TGTGCCAGCAGCTCAACAGGGGTGGGTGAAGCTTTCTTT. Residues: CASSSTGVGEAFF. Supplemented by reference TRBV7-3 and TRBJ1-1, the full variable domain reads GAGVSQTPSNKVTEKGKYVELRCDPISGHTALYWYRQSLGQGPEFLIYFQGTGAADDSGLPNDRFFAVRPEGSVSTLKIQRTERGDSAVYLCASSSTGVGEAFFGQGTRLTVV.

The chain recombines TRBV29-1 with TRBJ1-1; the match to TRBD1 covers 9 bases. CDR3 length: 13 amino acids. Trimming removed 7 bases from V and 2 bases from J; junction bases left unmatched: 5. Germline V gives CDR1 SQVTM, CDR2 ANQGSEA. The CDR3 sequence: CSARTGANTEAFF. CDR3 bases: TGCAGCGCCCGGACAGGGGCAAACACTGAAGCTTTCTTT.

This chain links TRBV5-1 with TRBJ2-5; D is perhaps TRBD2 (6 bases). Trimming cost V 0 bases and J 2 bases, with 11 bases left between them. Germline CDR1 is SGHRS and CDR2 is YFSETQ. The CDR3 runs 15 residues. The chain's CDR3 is CASSLAGRGQETQYF. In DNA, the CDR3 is TGCGCCAGCAGCTTGGCCGGGCGGGGACAAGAGACCCAGTACTTC.

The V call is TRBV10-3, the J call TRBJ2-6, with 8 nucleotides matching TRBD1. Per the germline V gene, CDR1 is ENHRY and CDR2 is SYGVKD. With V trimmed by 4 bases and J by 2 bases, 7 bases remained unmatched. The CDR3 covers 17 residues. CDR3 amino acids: CAISALQGAAGANVLTF. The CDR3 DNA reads TGTGCCATCAGTGCACTCCAGGGGGCGGCTGGGGCCAACGTCCTGACTTTC.

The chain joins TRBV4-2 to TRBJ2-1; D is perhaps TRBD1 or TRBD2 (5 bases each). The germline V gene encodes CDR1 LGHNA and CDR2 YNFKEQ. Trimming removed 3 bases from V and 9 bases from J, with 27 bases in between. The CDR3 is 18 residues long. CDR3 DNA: TGTGCCAGCAGCCAGGAACCCCTCCAGGGCAGGGAGAGTAGTGAGCAGTTCTTC. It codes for CASSQEPLQGRESSEQFF.

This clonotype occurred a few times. The chain's CDR3 is CASRGGQGAETQYF. The CDR3, as DNA: TGTGCCAGCAGGGGAGGACAGGGGGCGGAGACCCAGTACTTC. The chain recombines TRBV28 with TRBJ2-5; 11 positions match TRBD1. The V segment lost 6 bases and the J segment 5 bases; nucleotides outside the gene matches: 5. Looked up from germline, CDR1 is MDHEN and CDR2 is SYDVKM. CDR3 length equals 14 residues.

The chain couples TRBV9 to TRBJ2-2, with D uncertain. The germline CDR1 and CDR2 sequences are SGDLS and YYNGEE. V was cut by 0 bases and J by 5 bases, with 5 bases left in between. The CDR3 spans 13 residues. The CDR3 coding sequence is TGTGCCAGCAGCGTAGTGGAGACCGGGGAGCTGTTTTTT. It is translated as CASSVVETGELFF. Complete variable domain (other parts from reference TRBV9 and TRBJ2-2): DSGVTQTPKHLITATGQRVTLRCSPRSGDLSVYWYQQSLDQGLQFLIQYYNGEERAKGNILERFSAQQFPDLHSELNLSSLELGDSALYFCASSVVETGELFFGEGSRLTVL.

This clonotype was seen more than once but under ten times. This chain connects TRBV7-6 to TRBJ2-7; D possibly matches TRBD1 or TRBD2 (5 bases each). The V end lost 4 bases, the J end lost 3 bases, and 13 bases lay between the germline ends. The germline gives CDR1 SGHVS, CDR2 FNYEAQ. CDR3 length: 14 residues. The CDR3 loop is CASSSRDRNYEQYF. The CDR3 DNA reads TGTGCCAGCAGCTCCCGGGACCGTAACTACGAGCAGTACTTC.

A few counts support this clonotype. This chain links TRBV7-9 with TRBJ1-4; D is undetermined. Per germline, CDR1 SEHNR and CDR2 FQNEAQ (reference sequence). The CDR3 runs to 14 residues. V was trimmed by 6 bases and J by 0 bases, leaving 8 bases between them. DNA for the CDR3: TGTGCCAGCAGTTGGACGGCAACTAATGAAAAACTGTTTTTT. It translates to CASSWTATNEKLFF.

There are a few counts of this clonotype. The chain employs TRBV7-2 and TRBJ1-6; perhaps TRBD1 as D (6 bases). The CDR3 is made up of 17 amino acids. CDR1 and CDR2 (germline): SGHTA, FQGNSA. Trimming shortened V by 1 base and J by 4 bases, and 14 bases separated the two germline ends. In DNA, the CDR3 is TGTGCCAGCAGCTTAGGGCCTGGGGGCGCGTATAATTCACCCCTCCACTTT. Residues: CASSLGPGGAYNSPLHF.

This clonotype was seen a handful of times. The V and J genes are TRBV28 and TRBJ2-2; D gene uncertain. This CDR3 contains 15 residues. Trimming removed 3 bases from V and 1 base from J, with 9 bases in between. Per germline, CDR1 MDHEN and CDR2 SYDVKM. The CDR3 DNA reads TGTGCCAGCAGTTTGTCTGTGGGGAACACCGGGGAGCTGTTTTTT. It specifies CASSLSVGNTGELFF.

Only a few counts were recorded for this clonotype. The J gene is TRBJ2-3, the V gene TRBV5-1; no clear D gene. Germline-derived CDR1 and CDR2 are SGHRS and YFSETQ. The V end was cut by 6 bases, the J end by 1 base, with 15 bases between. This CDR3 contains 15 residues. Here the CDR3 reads CASNRVELGTDTQYF. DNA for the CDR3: TGCGCCAGCAATCGAGTCGAATTGGGCACAGATACGCAGTATTTT.

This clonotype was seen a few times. The CDR3 nucleotides read TGTGCCAGCAGTGCCGGGACAGGGGGTACCGGGGAGCTGTTTTTT. Amino acids: CASSAGTGGTGELFF. The V gene is TRBV2, the J gene TRBJ2-2; TRBD1 aligns across 11 bases. J was trimmed by 5 bases and V by 4 bases; bases with no gene match: 3. The germline gives CDR1 SNHLY, CDR2 FYNNEI. CDR3 length: 15 amino acids.

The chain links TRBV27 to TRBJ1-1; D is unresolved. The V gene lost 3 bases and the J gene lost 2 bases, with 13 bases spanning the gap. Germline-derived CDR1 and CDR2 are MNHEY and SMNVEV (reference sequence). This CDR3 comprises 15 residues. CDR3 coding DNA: TGTGCCAGCAGTTTCGGTCTGGGGAGCAACACTGAAGCTTTCTTT. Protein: CASSFGLGSNTEAFF.

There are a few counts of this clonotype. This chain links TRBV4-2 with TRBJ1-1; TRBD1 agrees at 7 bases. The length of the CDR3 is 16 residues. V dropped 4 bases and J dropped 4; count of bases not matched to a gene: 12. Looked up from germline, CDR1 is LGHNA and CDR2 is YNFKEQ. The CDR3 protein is CASSPRLDRVATEAFF. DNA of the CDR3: TGTGCCAGCAGCCCAAGACTCGACAGGGTAGCCACTGAAGCTTTCTTT.

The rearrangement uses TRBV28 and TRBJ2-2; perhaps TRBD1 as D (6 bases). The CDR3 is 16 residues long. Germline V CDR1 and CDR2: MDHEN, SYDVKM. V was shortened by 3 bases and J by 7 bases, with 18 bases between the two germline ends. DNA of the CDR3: TGTGCCAGCAGTTTCCCGGACAGTCGCAGCGTCGGGGAGCTGTTTTTT. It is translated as CASSFPDSRSVGELFF. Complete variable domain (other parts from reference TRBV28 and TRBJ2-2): DVKVTQSSRYLVKRTGEKVFLECVQDMDHENMFWYRQDPGLGLRLIYFSYDVKMKEKGDIPEGYSVSREKKERFSLILESASTNQTSMYLCASSFPDSRSVGELFFGEGSRLTVL.

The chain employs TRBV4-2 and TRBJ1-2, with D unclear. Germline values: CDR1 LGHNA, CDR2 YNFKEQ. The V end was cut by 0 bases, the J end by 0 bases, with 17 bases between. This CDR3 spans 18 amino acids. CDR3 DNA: TGTGCCAGCAGCCAAGATCTGGTGGCTCTTAAAGCTAACTATGGCTACACCTTC. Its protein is CASSQDLVALKANYGYTF.

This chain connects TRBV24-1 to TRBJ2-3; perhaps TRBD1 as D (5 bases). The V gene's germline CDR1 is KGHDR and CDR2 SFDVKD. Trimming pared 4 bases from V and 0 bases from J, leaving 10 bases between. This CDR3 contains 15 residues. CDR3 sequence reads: CATSDRAASTDTQYF. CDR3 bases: TGTGCCACCAGTGACAGGGCCGCTAGCACAGATACGCAGTATTTT.

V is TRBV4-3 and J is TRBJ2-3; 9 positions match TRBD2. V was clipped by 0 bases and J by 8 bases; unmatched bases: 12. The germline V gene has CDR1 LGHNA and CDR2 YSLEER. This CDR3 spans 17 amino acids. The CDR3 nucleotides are TGCGCCAGCAGCCAAGACCGAGCGGGGGGACCGAGTGGTACGCAGTATTTT. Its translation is CASSQDRAGGPSGTQYF.

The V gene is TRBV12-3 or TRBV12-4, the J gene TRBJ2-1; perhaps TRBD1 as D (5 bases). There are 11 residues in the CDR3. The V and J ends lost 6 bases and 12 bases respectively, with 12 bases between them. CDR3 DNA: TGTGCCAGCAGCCTCAATAGGGGGCAGTTCTTC. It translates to CASSLNRGQFF.

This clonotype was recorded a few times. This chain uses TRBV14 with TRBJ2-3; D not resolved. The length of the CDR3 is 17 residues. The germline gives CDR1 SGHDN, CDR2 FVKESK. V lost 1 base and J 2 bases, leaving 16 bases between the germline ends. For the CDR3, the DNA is TGTGCCAGCAGCCAAGGGCGAGGTGGCGTTATCACAGATACGCAGTATTTT. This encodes CASSQGRGGVITDTQYF.

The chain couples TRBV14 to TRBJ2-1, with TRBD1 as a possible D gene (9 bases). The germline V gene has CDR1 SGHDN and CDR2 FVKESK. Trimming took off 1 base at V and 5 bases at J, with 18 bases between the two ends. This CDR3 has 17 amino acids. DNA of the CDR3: TGTGCCAGCAGCCAAGGAATAGCGGGACAGGGAAACAATGAGCAGTTCTTC. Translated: CASSQGIAGQGNNEQFF.

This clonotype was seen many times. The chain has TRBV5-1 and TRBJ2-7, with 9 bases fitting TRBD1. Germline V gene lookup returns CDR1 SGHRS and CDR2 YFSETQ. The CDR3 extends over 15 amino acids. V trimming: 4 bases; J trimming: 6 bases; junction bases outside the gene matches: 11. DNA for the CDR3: TGCGCCAGCAGCCTTACCGGGACAGGGTTCAGCGAGCAGTACTTC. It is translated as CASSLTGTGFSEQYF.

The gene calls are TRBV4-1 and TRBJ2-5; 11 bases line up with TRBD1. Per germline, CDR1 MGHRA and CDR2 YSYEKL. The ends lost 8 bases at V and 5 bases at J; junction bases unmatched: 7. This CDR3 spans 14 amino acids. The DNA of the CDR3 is TGCGCCAGCGGCAGGACAGGGGGCATGGAGACCCAGTACTTC. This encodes CASGRTGGMETQYF.

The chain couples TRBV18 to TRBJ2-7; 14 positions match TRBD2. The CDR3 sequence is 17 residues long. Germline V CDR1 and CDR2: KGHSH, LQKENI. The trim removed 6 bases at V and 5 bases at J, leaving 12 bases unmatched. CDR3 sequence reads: CASSAMETSGGADEQYF. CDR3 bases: TGTGCCAGCTCCGCCATGGAGACTAGCGGGGGGGCGGACGAGCAGTACTTC.